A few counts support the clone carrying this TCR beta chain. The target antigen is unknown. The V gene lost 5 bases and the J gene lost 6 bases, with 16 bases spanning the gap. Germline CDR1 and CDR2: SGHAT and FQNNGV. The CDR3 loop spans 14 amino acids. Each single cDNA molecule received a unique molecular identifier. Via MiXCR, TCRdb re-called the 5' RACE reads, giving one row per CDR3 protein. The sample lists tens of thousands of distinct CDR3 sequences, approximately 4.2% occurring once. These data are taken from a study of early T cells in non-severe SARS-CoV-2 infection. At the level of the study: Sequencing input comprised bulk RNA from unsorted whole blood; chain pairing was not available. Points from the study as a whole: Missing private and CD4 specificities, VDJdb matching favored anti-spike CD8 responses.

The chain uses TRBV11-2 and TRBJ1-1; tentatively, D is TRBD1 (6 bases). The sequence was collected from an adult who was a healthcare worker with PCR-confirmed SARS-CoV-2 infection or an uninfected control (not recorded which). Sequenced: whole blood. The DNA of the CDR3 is TGTGCCAGCAGCGAGACCGGGACATCATCTGAAGCTTTCTTT. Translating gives CASSETGTSSEAFF.